One T cell receptor (beta chain) is described in this entry. These data come from a study of blood T cells in healthy people across ages. CDR3 length: 14 residues. Germline values: CDR1 SQVTM, CDR2 ANQGSEA. Trimming took off 2 bases at V and 5 bases at J, with 15 bases between the two ends. A second PCR of 7 to 11 cycles used a sample-barcoded 5' primer and a J-beta primer mix. Via MiXCR, TCRdb re-called the 5' RACE reads, giving one row per CDR3 protein. The sample shows about 1,400,000 distinct CDR3 sequences, roughly 45% of them seen only once. The TCR sequence derives from a woman aged 18-29 years in good health. The gene calls are TRBV29-1 and TRBJ2-5; D uncertain. Sequenced: blood. The CDR3 here is CSVEPLGLRETQYF. The DNA of the CDR3 is TGCAGCGTTGAACCACTCGGGCTCCGGGAGACCCAGTACTTC. The full variable domain, completed using reference TRBV29-1 and TRBJ2-5, is SAVISQKPSRDICQRGTSLTIQCQVDSQVTMMFWYRQQPGQSLTLIATANQGSEATYESGFVIDKFPISRPNLTFSTLTVSNMSPEDSSIYLCSVEPLGLRETQYFGPGTRLLVL.